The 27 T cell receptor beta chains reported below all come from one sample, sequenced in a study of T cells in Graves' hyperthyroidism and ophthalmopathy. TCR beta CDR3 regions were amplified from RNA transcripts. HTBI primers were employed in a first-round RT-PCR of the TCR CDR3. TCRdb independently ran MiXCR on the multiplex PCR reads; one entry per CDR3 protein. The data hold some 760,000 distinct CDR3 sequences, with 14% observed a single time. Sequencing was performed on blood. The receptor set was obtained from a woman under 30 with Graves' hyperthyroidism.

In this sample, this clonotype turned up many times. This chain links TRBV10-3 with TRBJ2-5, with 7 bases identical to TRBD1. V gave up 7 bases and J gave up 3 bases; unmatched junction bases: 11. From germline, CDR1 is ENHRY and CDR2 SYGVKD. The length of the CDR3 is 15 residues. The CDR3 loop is CAINLDRRAKETQYF. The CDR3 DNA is TGTGCCATCAACCTGGACAGGAGAGCTAAAGAGACCCAGTACTTC.

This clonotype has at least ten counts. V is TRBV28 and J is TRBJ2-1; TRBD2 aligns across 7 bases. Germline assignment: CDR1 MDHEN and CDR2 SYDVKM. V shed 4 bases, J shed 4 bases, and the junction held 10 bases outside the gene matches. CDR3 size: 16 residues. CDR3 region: CASSYQPLAAYNEQFF. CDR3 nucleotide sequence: TGTGCCAGCAGTTACCAGCCGCTAGCGGCATACAATGAGCAGTTCTTC.

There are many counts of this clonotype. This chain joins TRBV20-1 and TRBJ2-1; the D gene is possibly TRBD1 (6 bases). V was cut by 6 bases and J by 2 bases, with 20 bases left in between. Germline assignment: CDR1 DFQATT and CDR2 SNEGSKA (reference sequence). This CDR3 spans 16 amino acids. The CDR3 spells CSARQVGDPAYNEQFF. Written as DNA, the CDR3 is TGCAGTGCCCGACAGGTAGGAGACCCAGCCTACAATGAGCAGTTCTTC.

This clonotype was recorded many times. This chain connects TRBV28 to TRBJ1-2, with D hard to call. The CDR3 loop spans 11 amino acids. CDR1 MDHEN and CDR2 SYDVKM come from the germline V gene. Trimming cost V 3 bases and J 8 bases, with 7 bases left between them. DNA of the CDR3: TGTGCCAGCAGTTTTGTTGGAGGCTACACCTTC. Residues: CASSFVGGYTF.

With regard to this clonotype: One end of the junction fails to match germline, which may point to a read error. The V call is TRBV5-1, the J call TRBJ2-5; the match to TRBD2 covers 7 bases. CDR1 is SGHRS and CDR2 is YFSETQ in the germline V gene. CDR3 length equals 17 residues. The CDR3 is CASSFTAGVRAQEIQYF. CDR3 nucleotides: TGCGCCAGCAGCTTTACGGCGGGAGTCCGGGCCCAAGAGATCCAGTACTTC.

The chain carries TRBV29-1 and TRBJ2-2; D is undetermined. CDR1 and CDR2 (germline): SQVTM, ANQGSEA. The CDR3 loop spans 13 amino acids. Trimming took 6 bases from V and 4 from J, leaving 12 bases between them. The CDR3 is CSVTTRSTGELFF. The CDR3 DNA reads TGCAGCGTGACGACCCGCTCCACCGGGGAGCTGTTTTTT.

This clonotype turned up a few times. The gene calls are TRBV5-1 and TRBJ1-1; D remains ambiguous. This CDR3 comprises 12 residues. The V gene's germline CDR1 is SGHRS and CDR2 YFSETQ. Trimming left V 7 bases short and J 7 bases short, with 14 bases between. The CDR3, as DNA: TGCGCCAGCCGGCTCGGTGCGTATGAAGCTTTCTTT. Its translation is CASRLGAYEAFF.

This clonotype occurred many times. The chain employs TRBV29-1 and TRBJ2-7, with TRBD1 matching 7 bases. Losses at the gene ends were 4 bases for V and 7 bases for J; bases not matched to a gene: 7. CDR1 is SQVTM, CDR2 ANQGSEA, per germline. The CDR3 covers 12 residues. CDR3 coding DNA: TGCAGCGTTGCGACTGACAGGGTTGAGCAGTACTTC. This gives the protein CSVATDRVEQYF.

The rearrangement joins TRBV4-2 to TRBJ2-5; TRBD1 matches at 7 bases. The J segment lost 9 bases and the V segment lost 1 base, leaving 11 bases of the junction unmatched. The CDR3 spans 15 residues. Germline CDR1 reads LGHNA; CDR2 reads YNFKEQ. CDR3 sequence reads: CASSQGTGFLWPQYF. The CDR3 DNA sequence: TGTGCCAGCAGCCAAGGGACAGGTTTTTTGTGGCCCCAGTACTTC.

This CDR3 is CATSRDQGIRELFF. The CDR3 DNA follows: TGTGCCACCAGCAGAGATCAGGGGATCAGGGAGCTGTTTTTT. The chain links TRBV15 to TRBJ2-2, with a tentative D call TRBD1 (6 bases). This CDR3 region has 14 residues. CDR1 is LNHNV and CDR2 is YYDKDF in the germline V gene (reference sequence). V shed 0 bases and J shed 9 bases, with 11 bases lying between them. Using reference TRBV15 and TRBJ2-2 for the parts outside the CDR3, the full variable domain is DAMVIQNPRYQVTQFGKPVTLSCSQTLNHNVMYWYQQKSSQAPKLLFHYYDKDFNNEADTPDNFQSRRPNTSFCFLDIRSPGLGDTAMYLCATSRDQGIRELFFGEGSRLTVL.

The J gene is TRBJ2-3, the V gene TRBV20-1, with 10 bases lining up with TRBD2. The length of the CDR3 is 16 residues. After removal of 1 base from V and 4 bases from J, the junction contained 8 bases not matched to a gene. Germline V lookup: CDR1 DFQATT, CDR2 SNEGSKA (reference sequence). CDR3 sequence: CSARVMSGRVADTQYF. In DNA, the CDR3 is TGCAGTGCTAGAGTTATGAGCGGGAGGGTTGCAGATACGCAGTATTTT.

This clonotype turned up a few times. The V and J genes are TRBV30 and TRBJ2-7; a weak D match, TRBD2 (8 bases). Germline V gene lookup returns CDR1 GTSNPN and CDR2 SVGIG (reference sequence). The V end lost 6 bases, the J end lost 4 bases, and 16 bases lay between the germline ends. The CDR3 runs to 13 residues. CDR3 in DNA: TGTGCCTGCGGGGGGGCAGGGGGGTACGAGCAGTACTTC. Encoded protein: CACGGAGGYEQYF.

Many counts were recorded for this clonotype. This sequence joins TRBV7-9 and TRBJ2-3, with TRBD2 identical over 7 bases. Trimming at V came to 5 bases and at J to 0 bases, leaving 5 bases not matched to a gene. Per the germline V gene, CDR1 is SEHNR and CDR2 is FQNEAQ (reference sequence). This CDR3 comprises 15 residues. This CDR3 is CASSTGTISTDTQYF. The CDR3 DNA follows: TGTGCCAGCAGCACTGGGACTATCAGCACAGATACGCAGTATTTT.

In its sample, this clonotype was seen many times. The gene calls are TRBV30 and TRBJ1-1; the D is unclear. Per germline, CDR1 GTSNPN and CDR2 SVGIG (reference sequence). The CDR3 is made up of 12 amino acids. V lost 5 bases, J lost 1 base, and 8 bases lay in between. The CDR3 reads CAWVGANTEAFF. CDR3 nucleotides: TGTGCCTGGGTAGGAGCGAACACTGAAGCTTTCTTT.

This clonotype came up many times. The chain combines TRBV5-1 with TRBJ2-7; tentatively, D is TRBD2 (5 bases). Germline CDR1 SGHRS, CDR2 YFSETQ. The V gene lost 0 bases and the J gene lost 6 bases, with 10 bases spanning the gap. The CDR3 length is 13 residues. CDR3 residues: CASSLATTPEQYF. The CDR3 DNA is TGCGCCAGCAGCTTGGCGACTACCCCCGAGCAGTACTTC.

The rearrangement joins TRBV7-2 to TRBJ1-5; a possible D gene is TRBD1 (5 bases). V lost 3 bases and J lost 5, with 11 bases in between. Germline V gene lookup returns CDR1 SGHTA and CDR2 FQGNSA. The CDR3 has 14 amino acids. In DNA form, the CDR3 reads TGTGCCAGCAGCTTTGGAGGGGTCGATCAGCCCCAGCATTTT. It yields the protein CASSFGGVDQPQHF.

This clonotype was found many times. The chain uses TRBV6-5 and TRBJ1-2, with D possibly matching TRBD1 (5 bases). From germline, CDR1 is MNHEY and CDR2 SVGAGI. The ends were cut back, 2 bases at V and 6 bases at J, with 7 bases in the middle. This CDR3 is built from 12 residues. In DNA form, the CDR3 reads TGTGCCAGCAGTTACAAGGGGAATGGCTACACCTTC. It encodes CASSYKGNGYTF.

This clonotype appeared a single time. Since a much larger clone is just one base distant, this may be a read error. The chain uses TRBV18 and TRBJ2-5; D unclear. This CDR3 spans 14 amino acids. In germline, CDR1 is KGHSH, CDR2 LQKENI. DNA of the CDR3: TGTGCCAGCTCACCCGGCACCTTCCAAGAGACCCAGTGCTTC. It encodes CASSPGTFQETQCF.

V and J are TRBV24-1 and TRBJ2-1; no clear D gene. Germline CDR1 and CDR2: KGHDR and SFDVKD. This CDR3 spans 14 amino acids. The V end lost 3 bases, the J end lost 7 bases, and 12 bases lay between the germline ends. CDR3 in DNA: TGTGCCACCAGTGATCCAACTAAGTTGAATGAGCAGTTCTTC. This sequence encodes CATSDPTKLNEQFF.

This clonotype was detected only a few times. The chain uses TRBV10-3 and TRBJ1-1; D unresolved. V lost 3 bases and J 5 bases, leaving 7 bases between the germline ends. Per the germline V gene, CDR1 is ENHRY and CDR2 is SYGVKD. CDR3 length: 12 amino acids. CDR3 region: CAISDFSTEAFF. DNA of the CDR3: TGTGCCATCAGTGACTTTTCAACTGAAGCTTTCTTT.

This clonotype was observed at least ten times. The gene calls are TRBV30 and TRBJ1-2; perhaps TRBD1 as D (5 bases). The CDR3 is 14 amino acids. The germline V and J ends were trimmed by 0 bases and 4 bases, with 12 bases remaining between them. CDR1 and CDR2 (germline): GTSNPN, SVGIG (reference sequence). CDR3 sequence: CAWSVQAIIYGYTF. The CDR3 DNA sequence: TGTGCCTGGAGTGTACAGGCTATCATCTATGGCTACACCTTC.

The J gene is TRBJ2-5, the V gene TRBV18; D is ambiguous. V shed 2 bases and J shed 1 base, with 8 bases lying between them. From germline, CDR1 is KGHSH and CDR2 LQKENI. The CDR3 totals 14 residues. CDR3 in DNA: TGTGCCAGCTCACCAAACCGGGTCCAAGAGACCCAGTACTTC. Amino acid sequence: CASSPNRVQETQYF.

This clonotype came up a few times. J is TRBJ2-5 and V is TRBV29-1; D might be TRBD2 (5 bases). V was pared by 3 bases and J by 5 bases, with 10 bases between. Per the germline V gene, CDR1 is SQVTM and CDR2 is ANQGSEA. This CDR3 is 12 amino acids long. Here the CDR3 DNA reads TGCAGCGTTGATCGGGAAACGGAGACCCAGTACTTC. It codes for CSVDRETETQYF.

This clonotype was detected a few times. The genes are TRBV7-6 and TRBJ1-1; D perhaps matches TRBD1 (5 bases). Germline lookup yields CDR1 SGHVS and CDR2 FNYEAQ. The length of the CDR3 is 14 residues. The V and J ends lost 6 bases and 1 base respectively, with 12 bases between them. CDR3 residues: CASRAFTGNTEAFF. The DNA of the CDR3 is TGTGCCAGCAGGGCCTTTACAGGGAACACTGAAGCTTTCTTT.

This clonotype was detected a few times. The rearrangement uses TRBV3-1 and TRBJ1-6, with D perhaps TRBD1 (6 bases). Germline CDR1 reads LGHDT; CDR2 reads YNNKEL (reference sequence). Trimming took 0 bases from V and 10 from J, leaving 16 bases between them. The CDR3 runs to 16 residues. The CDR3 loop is CASSQERQAGDSPLHF. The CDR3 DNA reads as TGTGCCAGCAGCCAAGAACGACAGGCCGGGGACTCACCCCTCCACTTT.

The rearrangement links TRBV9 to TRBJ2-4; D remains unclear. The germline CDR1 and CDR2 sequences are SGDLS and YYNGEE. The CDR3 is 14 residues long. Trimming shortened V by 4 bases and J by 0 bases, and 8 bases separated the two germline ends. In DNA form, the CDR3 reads TGTGCCAGCAGCCACGACTTAGCCAAAAACATTCAGTACTTC. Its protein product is CASSHDLAKNIQYF. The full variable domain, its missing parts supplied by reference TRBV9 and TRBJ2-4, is DSGVTQTPKHLITATGQRVTLRCSPRSGDLSVYWYQQSLDQGLQFLIQYYNGEERAKGNILERFSAQQFPDLHSELNLSSLELGDSALYFCASSHDLAKNIQYFGAGTRLSVL.

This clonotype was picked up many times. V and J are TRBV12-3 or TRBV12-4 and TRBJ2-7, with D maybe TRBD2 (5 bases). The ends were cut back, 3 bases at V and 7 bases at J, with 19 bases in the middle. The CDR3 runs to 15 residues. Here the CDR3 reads CASSLEYEARDEQYF. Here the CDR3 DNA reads TGTGCCAGCAGTTTGGAGTACGAGGCCCGGGATGAGCAGTACTTC.